The T cell receptor beta chain described here comes from a study of T-cell reconstitution after alpha-beta-depleted transplantation in children. This CDR3 is built from 13 residues. The germline V gene has CDR1 DFQATT and CDR2 SNEGSKA (reference sequence). V was clipped by 5 bases and J by 9 bases, with 17 bases between them. For TCRbeta, the library was prepared with unique molecular identifiers. MiXCR was run by TCRdb on the PCR reads, yielding one entry per CDR3 protein. This table holds hundreds of thousands of distinct CDR3 sequences, about 9.2% found once. This clonotype was detected ten times or more.

The receptor was isolated from a human donor who donated a stem cell graft to a child with acute lymphoblastic leukemia. The rearrangement uses TRBV20-1 and TRBJ2-1; D not resolved. Sequenced here: PBMCs from the stem cell graft donor, sampled from the stem cell graft. This chain's CDR3 is CSAGDNFLGEQFF. DNA of the CDR3: TGCAGTGCTGGCGACAACTTTTTGGGTGAGCAGTTCTTC.